The 21 T cell receptor beta chains below were found in one sample sequenced in a study of vaccination and CD4 T cells after COVID-19. Treatment indicated: approximately 11-day PBMC culture with coronavirus spike peptide pools or control peptides (ViraFEST assay). The antigens these receptors bind are not known. Cultured CD4+ T cells had their DNA profiled by the Oncomine TCR Beta short-read assay. TCRdb called the PCR reads again in MiXCR, with one record for every CDR3 protein. Among about 20,000 distinct CDR3 sequences listed, approximately 50% were seen once. Material: CD4+ T cells from blood, cultured in vitro. The receptors originated from a human donor who had recovered from COVID-19.

The chain employs TRBV6-1 and TRBJ2-1; 7 positions match TRBD2. Germline V gives CDR1 MNHNS, CDR2 SASEGT. Trimming took 3 bases from V and 10 from J; bases not matched to a gene: 12. The CDR3 spans 15 residues. The chain's CDR3 is CASSDIPAGKMEQFF. The CDR3 nucleotides read TGTGCCAGCAGTGATATACCAGCGGGAAAGATGGAGCAGTTCTTC.

The chain recombines TRBV10-3 with TRBJ2-5, with 12 positions matching TRBD1. The CDR3 has 16 amino acids. Unmatched junction bases numbered 5, after V lost 4 bases and J lost 2 bases. Germline V gene lookup returns CDR1 ENHRY and CDR2 SYGVKD. CDR3 DNA sequence: TGTGCCATCAGTGGGGGACAGGGGGCTGGACAAGAGACCCAGTACTTC. This codes for CAISGGQGAGQETQYF.

The rearrangement links TRBV6-5 to TRBJ2-7, with D perhaps being TRBD1 or TRBD2 (5 bases each). V was clipped by 0 bases and J by 0 bases, with 12 bases between them. Germline V gene lookup returns CDR1 MNHEY and CDR2 SVGAGI. The length of the CDR3 is 16 residues. CDR3 region: CASSYSTSGSSYEQYF. The CDR3 DNA reads TGTGCCAGCAGTTACTCGACCTCAGGGAGCTCCTACGAGCAGTACTTC.

CDR3 DNA sequence: TGTGCCAGCAGCTTCAACACTGAAGCTTTCTTT. Translation: CASSFNTEAFF. This chain uses TRBV5-4 with TRBJ1-1; D ambiguous. The CDR3 runs to 11 residues. Germline CDR1 SGHNT, CDR2 YYREEE (reference sequence). The V gene lost 2 bases and the J gene lost 2 bases, with 1 base spanning the gap. The variable domain in full, completed from reference TRBV5-4 and TRBJ1-1, reads ETGVTQSPTHLIKTRGQQVTLRCSSQSGHNTVSWYQQALGQGPQFIFQYYREEENGRGNFPPRFSGLQFPNYSSELNVNALELDDSALYLCASSFNTEAFFGQGTRLTVV.

The chain combines TRBV5-4 with TRBJ1-2, with D perhaps matching TRBD1 (6 bases). V shed 2 bases and J shed 4 bases, with 12 bases lying between them. CDR1 is SGHNT, CDR2 YYREEE, per germline (reference sequence). The CDR3 loop spans 14 amino acids. CDR3 in DNA: TGTGCCAGCAGCTTCGGCCAGGGGATCTATGGCTACACCTTC. Encoded protein: CASSFGQGIYGYTF.

A word on this clonotype: At one boundary the junction diverges from the germline segment, which might be a read error. The V and J genes are TRBV6-5 and TRBJ2-5, with a weak D call TRBD1 (5 bases). The length of the CDR3 is 14 residues. CDR1 and CDR2 from the germline V gene are MNHEY and SVGAGI. In DNA form, the CDR3 reads TGTGCCAGCAGTTACTCATACAGGCAAGAGACCCGGTACTTC. Protein sequence: CASSYSYRQETRYF.

J is TRBJ1-2 and V is TRBV6-5; D gene unclear. The CDR3 totals 15 residues. With 3 bases removed from V and 0 bases from J, the gap between germline ends came to 11 bases. The germline V gene encodes CDR1 MNHEY and CDR2 SVGAGI. CDR3 nucleotides: TGTGCCAGCAGTTATGCCGGCGGACCTAACTATGGCTACACCTTC. Protein product: CASSYAGGPNYGYTF.

The J gene is TRBJ2-7, the V gene TRBV27, with a tentative D call TRBD2 (6 bases). Germline CDR1 and CDR2: MNHEY and SMNVEV (reference sequence). Between the trimmed V and J ends, which lost 7 bases and 2 bases, there was a span of 9 bases. CDR3 length: 12 residues. CDR3 coding DNA: TGTGCCAGCATAGCGGACACCTACGAGCAGTACTTC. Its translation is CASIADTYEQYF.

The rearrangement joins TRBV7-9 to TRBJ1-1; 9 bases line up with TRBD1. There are 14 residues in the CDR3. With V trimmed by 5 bases and J by 4 bases, 5 bases remained unmatched. Germline V lookup: CDR1 SEHNR, CDR2 FQNEAQ (reference sequence). The DNA of the CDR3 is TGTGCCAGCAGCCCAGGGACAGGGTTCACTGAAGCTTTCTTT. It specifies CASSPGTGFTEAFF.

V usage is TRBV20-1 and J usage is TRBJ2-1, with 10 bases aligning to TRBD2. Germline CDR1 DFQATT, CDR2 SNEGSKA (reference sequence). The V segment lost 6 bases and the J segment 6 bases; nucleotides outside the gene matches: 8. CDR3 length: 14 residues. CDR3 DNA: TGCAGTGCCATTACCCTAGCGGGGGCCAATGAGCAGTTCTTC. Translation gives CSAITLAGANEQFF.

This clonotype was seen a handful of times. The CDR3 sequence: CASKSDGPREQYF. DNA for the CDR3: TGTGCCAGCAAGTCGGACGGCCCTCGGGAGCAGTACTTC. This chain uses TRBV6-2 or TRBV6-3 with TRBJ2-7, with unresolved D. Per the germline V gene, CDR1 is MNHEY and CDR2 is SVGEGT. Trimming took 7 bases from V and 7 from J, leaving 17 bases between them. The CDR3 extends over 13 amino acids.

J is TRBJ2-2 and V is TRBV20-1, with 10 bases lining up with TRBD1. V dropped 0 bases and J dropped 4; count of bases not matched to a gene: 8. CDR1 is DFQATT, CDR2 SNEGSKA, per germline (reference sequence). The CDR3 covers 17 residues. CDR3 nucleotide sequence: TGCAGTGCTAGAGATCCGGGACAGGGGCTAAGCACCGGGGAGCTGTTTTTT. Its translation is CSARDPGQGLSTGELFF.

V is TRBV28 and J is TRBJ2-6, with D perhaps matching TRBD2 (5 bases). Trimming removed 3 bases at V and 0 bases at J, with 6 bases between. The CDR3 is 15 residues long. Germline V CDR1 and CDR2: MDHEN, SYDVKM. The chain's CDR3 is CASSFRGSGANVLTF. CDR3 sequence (DNA): TGTGCCAGCAGTTTTCGGGGCTCTGGGGCCAACGTCCTGACTTTC.

The sample holds one count of this clonotype. The V and J genes are TRBV6-1 and TRBJ2-3; D ambiguous. V lost 6 bases, J lost 3 bases, and 4 bases lay in between. Germline CDR1 reads MNHNS; CDR2 reads SASEGT. The CDR3 runs 11 residues. The DNA for the CDR3 is TGTGCCAGCAGCCAGACAGATACGCAGTATTTT. Translated, it gives CASSQTDTQYF.

J is TRBJ2-2 and V is TRBV20-1, with TRBD2 matching over 14 bases. Germline V gene lookup returns CDR1 DFQATT and CDR2 SNEGSKA (reference sequence). V gave up 5 bases and J gave up 6 bases; unmatched junction bases: 11. This CDR3 has 17 residues. CDR3 DNA: TGCAGTGCTCCCCCCCCGACTAGCGGGGGGGCGTCCGGGGAGCTGTTTTTT. The encoded protein is CSAPPPTSGGASGELFF.

This clonotype was recorded a few times. V is TRBV28 and J is TRBJ1-2, with 12 bases lining up with TRBD1. Germline V gives CDR1 MDHEN, CDR2 SYDVKM. With V trimmed by 6 bases and J by 4 bases, 12 bases remained unmatched. CDR3 length: 17 residues. CDR3 in DNA: TGTGCCAGCAGCCCCGGGACAGGGGGCGCGACGGGCTATGGCTACACCTTC. This gives the protein CASSPGTGGATGYGYTF.

This clonotype was recorded a few times. This chain joins TRBV6-1 and TRBJ1-1; the D is unclear. This CDR3 has 13 residues. Germline CDR1 MNHNS, CDR2 SASEGT. V dropped 8 bases and J dropped 3 bases, with 13 bases sitting between them. CDR3 loop: CASDKDGYTEAFF. In DNA, the CDR3 is TGTGCCAGCGATAAGGACGGATACACTGAAGCTTTCTTT.

This clonotype was picked up a small number of times. This chain connects TRBV2 to TRBJ1-5; the D gene is possibly TRBD1 (5 bases). This CDR3 spans 14 amino acids. Deletions cut 2 bases from V and 5 bases from J, with 10 bases between. The germline CDR1 and CDR2 sequences are SNHLY and FYNNEI. The CDR3 DNA sequence: TGTGCCAGCAGTGAATCAACAGGTGATCAGCCCCAGCATTTT. The encoded protein is CASSESTGDQPQHF.

The rearrangement joins TRBV5-1 to TRBJ2-5, with 10 bases aligning to TRBD2. The CDR3 length is 14 residues. V shed 2 bases and J 5 bases; nucleotides not matched to a gene: 3. Germline loops: CDR1 SGHRS, CDR2 YFSETQ. The DNA for the CDR3 is TGCGCCAGCAGCTTAACTAGCGGGGCGGAGACCCAGTACTTC. This encodes CASSLTSGAETQYF.

This clonotype was counted between two and nine times. The chain has TRBV5-1 and TRBJ2-6, with D unresolved. V was clipped by 2 bases and J by 0 bases, with 6 bases between them. Per germline, CDR1 SGHRS and CDR2 YFSETQ. The CDR3 is 15 residues long. The CDR3 region is CASSLGDSGANVLTF. The CDR3 bases are TGCGCCAGCAGCTTAGGTGACTCTGGGGCCAACGTCCTGACTTTC.

V is TRBV19 and J is TRBJ1-1; D remains ambiguous. The CDR3 is made up of 12 amino acids. Trimming took off 1 base at V and 6 bases at J, with 6 bases between the two ends. Germline lookup yields CDR1 LNHDA and CDR2 SQIVND (reference sequence). The chain's CDR3 is CASSIGSAEAFF. The CDR3 DNA follows: TGTGCCAGTAGTATAGGATCCGCTGAAGCTTTCTTT.